This T cell receptor (beta chain) comes out of a study of T cells in Graves' hyperthyroidism and ophthalmopathy. The study's findings and limits: The model anticipated ophthalmopathy a median about six months pre-onset. Most thyroid-expanded clonotypes above 0.001 were also found in blood.

Graves' hyperthyroidism qualified as stable when ophthalmopathy did not progress within 18 months. Diagnoses were made from clinical symptoms, serum measures (thyroxine and TRAb), thyroid ultrasound and orbital computed tomography. This clonotype showed up many times. As yet, its antigen is unknown. What was amplified from RNA transcripts were TCR beta CDR3 regions. The HTBI primer set drove a first-round RT-PCR of the TCR CDR3. MiXCR, run by TCRdb on the multiplex PCR reads, gives a single entry per CDR3 protein. Among some 460,000 distinct CDR3 sequences listed, roughly 14% were seen once. The sequence derives from a woman in her late teens or twenties with Graves' hyperthyroidism. The sequencing sample was made of blood.

CDR3 protein: CASSFTGVLSGRVAYEQYF. The CDR3 DNA reads TGTGCCAGCAGCTTCACAGGGGTTCTAAGCGGGAGAGTTGCCTACGAGCAGTACTTC. V and J are TRBV7-2 and TRBJ2-7; D possibly corresponds to TRBD2 (8 bases). Trimming cost V 3 bases and J 2 bases, with 26 bases left between them. The CDR3 totals 19 residues. The V gene's germline CDR1 is SGHTA and CDR2 FQGNSA.